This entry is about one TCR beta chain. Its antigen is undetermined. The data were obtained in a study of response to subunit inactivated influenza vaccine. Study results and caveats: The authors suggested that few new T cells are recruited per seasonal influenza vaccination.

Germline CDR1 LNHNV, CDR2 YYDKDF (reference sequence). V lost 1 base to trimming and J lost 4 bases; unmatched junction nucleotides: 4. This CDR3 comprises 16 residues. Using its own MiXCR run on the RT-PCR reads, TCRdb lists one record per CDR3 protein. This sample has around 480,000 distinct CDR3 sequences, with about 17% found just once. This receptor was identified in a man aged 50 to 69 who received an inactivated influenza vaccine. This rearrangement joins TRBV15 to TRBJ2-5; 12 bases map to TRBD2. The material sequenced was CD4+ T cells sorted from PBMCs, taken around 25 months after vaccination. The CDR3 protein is CATSRGTSGEGETQYF. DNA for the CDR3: TGTGCCACCAGCAGAGGGACTAGCGGGGAGGGAGAGACCCAGTACTTC.